This paragraph reports one T cell receptor (beta chain). The data were taken from a study of blood T cell repertoires in COVID-19. Across the whole study: The study drew acute and convalescent COVID-19 samples from the United States, Italy and Spain. From T cells, B-cell-depleted T cells, or PBMCs came the material, which was cDNA or gDNA.

Original data processing: Amplified reference gene primers provided the basis for estimating nucleated cell counts. Here immunoSEQ multiplex PCR was the method, and the copy in TCRdb shows in-frame clones only, minus some. V, J and clone size reflect that table, while D and trimming were determined from the DNA. Found here are 130,000 to 150,000 clones, roughly 79% of them singletons; the top ten hold 7.5% to 9.5%. The V and J ends lost 6 bases and 5 bases, in that order; junction bases with no gene match: 4. Per the germline V gene, CDR1 is ENHRY and CDR2 is SYGVKD. The CDR3 extends over 15 amino acids.

The sequenced material came from peripheral blood. The genes are TRBV10-3 and TRBJ2-1; the match to TRBD2 covers 13 bases. The TCR was taken from a human donor with acute or convalescent COVID-19. The donor label of this sample is uncertain. Here the CDR3 DNA reads TGTGCCATCAGCGAACTAGCGGGGGGGGACAATGAGCAGTTCTTC. This gives the protein CAISELAGGDNEQFF.